This TCR beta chain was sequenced in a study of blood T cell repertoires in COVID-19. On the study more broadly: Italy, Spain and the United States were the sources of the convalescent and acute COVID-19 samples.

Sequencing was performed with immunoSEQ multiplex PCR; in TCRdb, only in-frame clones are kept and a portion is missing. The data hold some 260,000 clones, with 80% to 90% observed a single time. The CDR3 runs 17 residues. Per the germline V gene, CDR1 is SGHRS and CDR2 is YFSETQ. Each participant's cohort was designated according to participant-reported clinical history. On this clone itself: At one of its ends the junction is not consistent with the germline gene, which may arise from a read error.

The source is a man in his forties who had recovered from COVID-19. This rearrangement joins TRBV5-1 to TRBJ1-6, with a possible D match to TRBD1 (5 bases). The sequencing input was PBMCs or T cells enriched from blood (not recorded which). CDR3 in amino acids: CASSFSTDLSDNSPLHF. For the CDR3, the DNA is TGCGCCAGCAGCTTTTCGACAGATCTCTCCGATAATTCACCCCTCCACTTT.